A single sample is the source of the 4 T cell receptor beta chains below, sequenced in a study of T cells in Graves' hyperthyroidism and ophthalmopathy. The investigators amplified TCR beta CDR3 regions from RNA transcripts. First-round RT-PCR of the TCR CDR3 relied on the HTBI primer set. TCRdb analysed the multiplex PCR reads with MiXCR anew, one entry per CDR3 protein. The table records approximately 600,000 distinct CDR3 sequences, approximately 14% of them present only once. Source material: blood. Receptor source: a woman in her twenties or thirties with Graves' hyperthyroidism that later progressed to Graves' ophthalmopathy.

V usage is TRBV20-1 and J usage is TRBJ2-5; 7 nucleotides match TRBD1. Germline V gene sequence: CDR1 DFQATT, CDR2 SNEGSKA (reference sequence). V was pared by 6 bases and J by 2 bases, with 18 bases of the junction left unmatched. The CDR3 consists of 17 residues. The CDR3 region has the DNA TGCAGTGCCATCCCCCGTGGACAGGTTTTATCGCAAGAGACCCAGTACTTC. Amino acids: CSAIPRGQVLSQETQYF.

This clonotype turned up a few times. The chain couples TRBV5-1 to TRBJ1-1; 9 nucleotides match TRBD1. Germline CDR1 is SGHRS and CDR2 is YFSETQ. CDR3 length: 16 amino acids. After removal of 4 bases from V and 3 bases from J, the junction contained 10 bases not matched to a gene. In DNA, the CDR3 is TGCGCCAGCAGCCAGGGGACAGGGTGGATTCACACTGAAGCTTTCTTT. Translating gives CASSQGTGWIHTEAFF. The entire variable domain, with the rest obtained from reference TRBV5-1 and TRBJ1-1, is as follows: KAGVTQTPRYLIKTRGQQVTLSCSPISGHRSVSWYQQTPGQGLQFLFEYFSETQRNKGNFPGRFSGRQFSNSRSEMNVSTLELGDSALYLCASSQGTGWIHTEAFFGQGTRLTVV.

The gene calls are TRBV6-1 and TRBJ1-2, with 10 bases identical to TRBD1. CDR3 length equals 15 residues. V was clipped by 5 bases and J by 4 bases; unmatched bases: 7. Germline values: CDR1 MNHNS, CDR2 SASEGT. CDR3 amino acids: CASSRDRGDLYGYTF. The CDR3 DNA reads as TGTGCCAGCAGTCGGGACAGGGGCGACCTCTATGGCTACACCTTC.

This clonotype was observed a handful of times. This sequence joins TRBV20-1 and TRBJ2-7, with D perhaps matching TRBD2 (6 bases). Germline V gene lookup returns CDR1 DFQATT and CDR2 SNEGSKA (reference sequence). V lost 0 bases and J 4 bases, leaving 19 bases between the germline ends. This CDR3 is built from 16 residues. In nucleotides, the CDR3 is TGCAGTGCTAGAGATAGGAGCGGGCGCTCACTATACGAGCAGTACTTC. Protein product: CSARDRSGRSLYEQYF.